A selection of T cell receptor beta chains follows, all from one sample in a study of CD8+ T cells in alopecia areata. Some clones are missing from TCRdb's copy, which holds only in-frame ones; the method was immunoSEQ multiplex PCR. The table lists 45,000 to 70,000 clones, 96% of them singletons, with around a quarter in the top ten. Source: CD8+ T cells sorted from blood, taken at week 0. The source is a human donor with alopecia areata. CDR3s include the opening cysteine and the closing phenylalanine or tryptophan. The D gene is left open where the match is weak. Clone size is not always given. Where it is, it says once, few, many or a class for expanded clones.

d_call clone_size j_call v_call cdr3_nt cdr3_aa
NA NA TRBJ1-2 TRBV14 TGTGCCAGCAGCCAACTGACGTATGGCTACACCTTC CASSQLTYGYTF
NA NA TRBJ2-3 TRBV29-1 TGCAGCGTTGAACTCCGGGGGTTCAGCACAGATACGCAGTATTTT CSVELRGFSTDTQYF
NA NA TRBJ2-3 TRBV7-2 TGTGCCAGCAGCTTAGCGCCTAGTGTTACAGATACGCAGTATTTT CASSLAPSVTDTQYF
NA once TRBJ1-1 TRBV6-5 TGTGCCAGCAGTTACTCGAGCCAGGGTAGGACTGAAGCTTTCTTT CASSYSSQGRTEAFF
TRBD1 NA TRBJ2-1 TRBV5-6 TGTGCCAGCAGCATCCGGGACAGCGCTCTATTTGAGCAGTTCTTC CASSIRDSALFEQFF
NA NA TRBJ2-3 TRBV9 TGTGCCAGCAGCGTAGCGGGTGGAGATACGCAGTATTTT CASSVAGGDTQYF
TRBD1 NA TRBJ2-4 TRBV23-1 TGCGCCAGCAGCTGGGGACAGGGGTCCGGTGGAAACATTCAGTACTTC CASSWGQGSGGNIQYF
NA NA TRBJ1-4 TRBV5-4 TGTGCCAGCAGCTTCGGACCAGCAACTAATGAAAAACTGTTTTTT CASSFGPATNEKLFF
TRBD1 NA TRBJ2-1 TRBV14 TGTGCCAGCAGCCCCTTGGGACAGGGGAGGGATGAGCAGTTCTTC CASSPLGQGRDEQFF
NA NA TRBJ2-2 TRBV29-1 TGCAGCGTTGAAGTGACGGACCGATTTACCGGGGAGCTGTTTTTT CSVEVTDRFTGELFF
NA NA TRBJ2-3 TRBV27 TGTGCCAGCAGTCGACTAAGCACAGATACGCAGTATTTT CASSRLSTDTQYF
TRBD1 NA TRBJ2-7 TRBV27 TGTGCCAGCAGTGTGGGACAGTACTACGAGCAGTACTTC CASSVGQYYEQYF
TRBD1 NA TRBJ1-2 TRBV4-1 TGCGCCAGCAGCCATGACGGACAGGGGGCGGATGGCTACACCTTC CASSHDGQGADGYTF
NA once TRBJ2-3 TRBV7-9 TGTGCCACCCGAGGGGGGCCCCGCACAGATACGCAGTATTTT CATRGGPRTDTQYF
NA NA TRBJ2-7 TRBV5-6 TGTGCCAGCAGCTCACTCAGGGAATACGAGCAGTACTTC CASSSLREYEQYF
NA NA TRBJ2-5 TRBV4-3 TGCGCCAGCAGCCAAGTCAAGGATCAAGAGACCCAGTACTTC CASSQVKDQETQYF
NA few TRBJ1-1 TRBV2 TGTGCCAGCAGTGAAGCCGGTCTTATGAACACTGAAGCTTTCTTT CASSEAGLMNTEAFF
NA NA TRBJ1-1 TRBV9 TGTGCCAGCAGCGTAGCTGGGAACACTGAAGCTTTCTTT CASSVAGNTEAFF
NA NA TRBJ1-1 TRBV27 TGTGCCAGCAGTTCGGACAGACGAATGAACACTGAAGCTTTCTTT CASSSDRRMNTEAFF
NA NA TRBJ1-2 TRBV25-1 TGTGCCAGCAGTGAATACGGGGATGGCTACACCTTC CASSEYGDGYTF
NA NA TRBJ1-2 TRBV4-1 TGCGCCAGCAGCCAATTTACAGGGAGGAGGATGGAAGGCTACACCTTC CASSQFTGRRMEGYTF
NA NA TRBJ1-1 TRBV9 TGTGCCAGCAGCGTCCGATCCTGGGATGAAGCTTTCTTT CASSVRSWDEAFF
NA NA TRBJ2-4 TRBV4-3 TGCGCCAGCAGCCAAGATAGAAGCTTAGCCAAAAACATTCAGTACTTC CASSQDRSLAKNIQYF
NA once TRBJ1-5 TRBV29-1 TGCAGCGTTGAACGGCTGGGGCATCAGCCCCAGCATTTT CSVERLGHQPQHF
TRBD1 NA TRBJ1-1 TRBV29-1 TGCAGCGTTGCCAAACAGGGGGTTTCGACTGAAGCTTTCTTT CSVAKQGVSTEAFF
NA NA TRBJ2-5 TRBV2 TGTGCCAGCAGGGTCAGAATCTTTGAGACCCAGTACTTC CASRVRIFETQYF
NA NA TRBJ1-1 TRBV29-1 TGCAGCTTTGGGTGGGGGGTCACTGAAGCTTTCTTT CSFGWGVTEAFF
NA NA TRBJ1-1 TRBV5-1 TGCGCCAGCAGCTTGGATAGGCTCCAGAACACTGAAGCTTTCTTT CASSLDRLQNTEAFF
NA NA TRBJ1-2 TRBV29-1 TGCAGCGTTGGGGGCCCCTATGGCTACACCTTC CSVGGPYGYTF
TRBD1 NA TRBJ1-1 TRBV27 TGTGCCACCACAGGGGGGGGTAGAGGGGACACTGAAGCTTTCTTT CATTGGGRGDTEAFF
NA NA TRBJ2-7 TRBV13 TGTGCCAGCAGCGCAGGGTTTTACGAGCAGTACTTC CASSAGFYEQYF
TRBD2 NA TRBJ2-7 TRBV7-6 TGTGCCAGCAGCTTGGGAGGGAACTCCTACGAGCAGTACTTC CASSLGGNSYEQYF
NA NA TRBJ2-1 TRBV10-3 TGTGCCATCAGTGAAAAGGGGGAGGCTGAGCAGTTCTTC CAISEKGEAEQFF
TRBD1 NA TRBJ2-5 TRBV7-9 TGTGCCAGCAGCCTTCGGACAGGGGGACCACAAGAGACCCAGTACTTC CASSLRTGGPQETQYF
NA NA TRBJ2-7 TRBV6-5 TGTGCCAGCAGTTACGGGGGTTCCTACGAGCAGTACTTC CASSYGGSYEQYF
TRBD1 NA TRBJ1-1 TRBV11-2 TGTGCCAGCAGCCTCGGGACAGGGATACCTGAAGCTTTCTTT CASSLGTGIPEAFF
NA NA TRBJ2-3 TRBV5-6 TGTGCCAGCAGCTTGGCCTACGATAGGGTGGATACGCAGTATTTT CASSLAYDRVDTQYF
NA NA TRBJ1-1 TRBV6-1 TGTGCCAGCAGTGAAGGCAGGAACACTGAAGCTTTCTTT CASSEGRNTEAFF
NA NA TRBJ1-1 TRBV29-1 TGCAGCGTTGAAGGGTATATATTGGGTCGGGTCATGAACACTGAAGCTTTCTTT CSVEGYILGRVMNTEAFF